The source of this T cell receptor (beta chain) is a study of cytomegalovirus exposure and HLA in healthy donors. Trimming at V came to 5 bases and at J to 2 bases, leaving 7 bases not matched to a gene. The germline V gene has CDR1 MDHEN and CDR2 SYDVKM. CDR3 size: 16 residues. Here immunoSEQ multiplex PCR was the method, and the copy in TCRdb shows in-frame clones only, minus some. Among approximately 120,000 clones listed, 95% to 97% were seen once. The specimen sequenced was PBMCs. The sequence was obtained from a man aged 18 to 29 in good health and CMV-seronegative. The rearrangement links TRBV28 to TRBJ1-5, with 9 bases that match TRBD1. CDR3 residues: CASSPLTGGGNQPQHF. The CDR3 nucleotides read TGTGCCAGCAGTCCTCTAACAGGGGGCGGCAATCAGCCCCAGCATTTT. Complete variable domain (other parts from reference TRBV28 and TRBJ1-5): DVKVTQSSRYLVKRTGEKVFLECVQDMDHENMFWYRQDPGLGLRLIYFSYDVKMKEKGDIPEGYSVSREKKERFSLILESASTNQTSMYLCASSPLTGGGNQPQHFGDGTRLSIL.